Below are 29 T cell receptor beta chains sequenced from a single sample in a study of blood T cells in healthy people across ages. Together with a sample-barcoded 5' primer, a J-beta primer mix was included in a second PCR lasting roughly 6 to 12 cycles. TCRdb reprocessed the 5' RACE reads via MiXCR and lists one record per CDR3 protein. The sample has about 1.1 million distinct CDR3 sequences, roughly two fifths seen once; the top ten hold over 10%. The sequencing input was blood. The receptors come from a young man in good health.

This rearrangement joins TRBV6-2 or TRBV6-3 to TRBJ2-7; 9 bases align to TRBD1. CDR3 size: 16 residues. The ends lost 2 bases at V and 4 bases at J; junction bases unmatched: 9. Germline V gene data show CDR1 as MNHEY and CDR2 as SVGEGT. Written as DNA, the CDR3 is TGTGCCAGCAGTTACATCTGGGACAGGGCAGATTACGAGCAGTACTTC. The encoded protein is CASSYIWDRADYEQYF.

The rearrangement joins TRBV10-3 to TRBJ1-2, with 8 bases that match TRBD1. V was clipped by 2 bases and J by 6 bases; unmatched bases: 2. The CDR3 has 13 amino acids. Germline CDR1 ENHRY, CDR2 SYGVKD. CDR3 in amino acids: CAISEGQGHGYTF. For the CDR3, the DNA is TGTGCCATCAGTGAGGGACAGGGCCATGGCTACACCTTC.

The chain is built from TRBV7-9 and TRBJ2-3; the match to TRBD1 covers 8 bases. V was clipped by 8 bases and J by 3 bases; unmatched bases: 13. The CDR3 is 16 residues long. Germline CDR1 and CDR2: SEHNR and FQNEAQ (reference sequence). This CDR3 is CASYPRGTGGTDTQYF. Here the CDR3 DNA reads TGTGCCAGCTACCCTCGGGGGACAGGTGGAACAGATACGCAGTATTTT.

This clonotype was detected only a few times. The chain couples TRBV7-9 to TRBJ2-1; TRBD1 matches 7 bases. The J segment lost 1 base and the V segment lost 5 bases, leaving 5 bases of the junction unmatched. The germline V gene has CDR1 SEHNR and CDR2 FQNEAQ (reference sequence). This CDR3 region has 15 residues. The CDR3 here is CASSPEQGSYNEQFF. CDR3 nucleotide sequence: TGTGCCAGCAGCCCCGAACAGGGGTCCTACAATGAGCAGTTCTTC. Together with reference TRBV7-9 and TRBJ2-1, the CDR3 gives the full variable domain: DTGVSQNPRHKITKRGQNVTFRCDPISEHNRLYWYRQTLGQGPEFLTYFQNEAQLEKSRLLSDRFSAERPKGSFSTLEIQRTEQGDSAMYLCASSPEQGSYNEQFFGPGTRLTVL.

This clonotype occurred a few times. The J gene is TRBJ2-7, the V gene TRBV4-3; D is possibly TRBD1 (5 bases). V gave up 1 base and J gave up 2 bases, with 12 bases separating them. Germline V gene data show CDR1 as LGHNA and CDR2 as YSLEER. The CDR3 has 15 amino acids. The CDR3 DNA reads TGCGCCAGCAGCCAAGGGGCGCAGGGAACCTACGAGCAGTACTTC. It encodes CASSQGAQGTYEQYF.

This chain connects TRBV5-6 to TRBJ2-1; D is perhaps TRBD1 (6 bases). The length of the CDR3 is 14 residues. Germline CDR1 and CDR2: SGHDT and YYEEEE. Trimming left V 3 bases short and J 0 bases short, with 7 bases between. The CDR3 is CASSWTDSYNEQFF. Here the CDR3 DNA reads TGTGCCAGCAGCTGGACAGACTCCTACAATGAGCAGTTCTTC.

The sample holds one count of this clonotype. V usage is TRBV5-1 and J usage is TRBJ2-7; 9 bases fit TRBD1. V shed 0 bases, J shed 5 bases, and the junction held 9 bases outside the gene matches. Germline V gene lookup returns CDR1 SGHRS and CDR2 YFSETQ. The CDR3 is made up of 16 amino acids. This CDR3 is CASSLAARTGVHEQYF. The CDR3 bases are TGCGCCAGCAGCTTGGCCGCACGGACAGGGGTCCACGAGCAGTACTTC.

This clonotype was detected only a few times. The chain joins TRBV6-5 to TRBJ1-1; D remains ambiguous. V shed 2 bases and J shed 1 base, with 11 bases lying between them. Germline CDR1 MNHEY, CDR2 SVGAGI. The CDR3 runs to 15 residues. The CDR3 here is CASSYEAGANTEAFF. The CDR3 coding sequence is TGTGCCAGCAGTTACGAGGCAGGAGCGAACACTGAAGCTTTCTTT.

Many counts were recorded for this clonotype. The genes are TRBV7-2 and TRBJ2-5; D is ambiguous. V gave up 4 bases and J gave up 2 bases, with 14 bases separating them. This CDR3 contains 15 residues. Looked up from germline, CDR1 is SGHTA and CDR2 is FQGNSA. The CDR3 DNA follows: TGTGCCAGCAGCTCGCCCGGGCATCTTCAAGAGACCCAGTACTTC. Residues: CASSSPGHLQETQYF.

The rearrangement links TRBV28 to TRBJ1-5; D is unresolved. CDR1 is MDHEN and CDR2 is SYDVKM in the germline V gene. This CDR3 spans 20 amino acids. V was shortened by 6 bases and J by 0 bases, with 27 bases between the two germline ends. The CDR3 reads CASSKLRSQKGFLSNQPQHF. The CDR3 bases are TGTGCCAGCAGCAAGTTGAGGTCCCAGAAAGGATTCCTTAGCAATCAGCCCCAGCATTTT.

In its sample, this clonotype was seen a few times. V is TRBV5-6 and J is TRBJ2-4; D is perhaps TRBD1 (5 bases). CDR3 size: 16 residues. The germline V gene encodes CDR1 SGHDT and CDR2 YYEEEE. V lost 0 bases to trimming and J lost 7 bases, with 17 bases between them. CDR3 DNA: TGTGCCAGCAGCTTGGGGGGCGCCCCTGTGGGGAACATTCAGTACTTC. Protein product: CASSLGGAPVGNIQYF.

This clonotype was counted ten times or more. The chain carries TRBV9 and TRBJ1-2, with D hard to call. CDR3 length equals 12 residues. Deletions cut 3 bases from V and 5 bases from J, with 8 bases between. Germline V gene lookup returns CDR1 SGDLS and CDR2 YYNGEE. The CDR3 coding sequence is TGTGCCAGCAGCGAGACGGATTATGGCTACACCTTC. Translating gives CASSETDYGYTF.

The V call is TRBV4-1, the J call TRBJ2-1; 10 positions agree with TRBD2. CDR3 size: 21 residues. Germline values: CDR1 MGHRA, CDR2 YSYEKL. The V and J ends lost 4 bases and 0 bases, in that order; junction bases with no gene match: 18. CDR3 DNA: TGCGCCAGCAGCCGCGGTCTAGCGGGGGCCGAACGTTATATCTCCTACAATGAGCAGTTCTTC. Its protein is CASSRGLAGAERYISYNEQFF.

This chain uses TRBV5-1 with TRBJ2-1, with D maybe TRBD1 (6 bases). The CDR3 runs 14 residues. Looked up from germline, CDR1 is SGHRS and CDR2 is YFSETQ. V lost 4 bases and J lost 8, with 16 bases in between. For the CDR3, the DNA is TGCGCCAGCAGCCCCGAGGGGGTAGGATATGAGCAGTTCTTC. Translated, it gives CASSPEGVGYEQFF.

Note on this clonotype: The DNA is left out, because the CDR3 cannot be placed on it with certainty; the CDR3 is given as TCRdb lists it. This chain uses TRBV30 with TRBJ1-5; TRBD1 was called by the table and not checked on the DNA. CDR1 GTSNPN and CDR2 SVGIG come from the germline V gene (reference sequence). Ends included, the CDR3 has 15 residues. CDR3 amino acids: CASDRVGVGNQPRHF.

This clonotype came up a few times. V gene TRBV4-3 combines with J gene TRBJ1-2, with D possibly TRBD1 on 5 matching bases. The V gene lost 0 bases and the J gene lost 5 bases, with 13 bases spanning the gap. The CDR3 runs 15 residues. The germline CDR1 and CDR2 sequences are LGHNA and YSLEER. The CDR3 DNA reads TGCGCCAGCAGCCAAGATGGGGGGGATCTATATGGCTACACCTTC. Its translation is CASSQDGGDLYGYTF.

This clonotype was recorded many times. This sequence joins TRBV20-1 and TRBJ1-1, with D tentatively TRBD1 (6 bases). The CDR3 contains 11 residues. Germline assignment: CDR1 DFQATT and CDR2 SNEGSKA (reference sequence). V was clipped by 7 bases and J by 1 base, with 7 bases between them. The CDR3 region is CSGTENTEAFF. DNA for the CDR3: TGCAGTGGGACAGAGAACACTGAAGCTTTCTTT.

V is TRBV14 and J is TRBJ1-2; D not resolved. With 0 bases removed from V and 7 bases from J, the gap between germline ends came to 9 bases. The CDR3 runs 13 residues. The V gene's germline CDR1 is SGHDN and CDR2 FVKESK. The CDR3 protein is CASSQDVGSGYTF. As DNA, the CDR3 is TGTGCCAGCAGCCAAGACGTAGGGAGTGGCTACACCTTC.

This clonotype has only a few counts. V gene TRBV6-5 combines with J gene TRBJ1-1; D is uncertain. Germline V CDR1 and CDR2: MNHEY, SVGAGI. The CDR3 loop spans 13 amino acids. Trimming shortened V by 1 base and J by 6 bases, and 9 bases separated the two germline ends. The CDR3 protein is CASSYYSGAEAFF. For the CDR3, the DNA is TGTGCCAGCAGTTACTATTCCGGGGCTGAAGCTTTCTTT.

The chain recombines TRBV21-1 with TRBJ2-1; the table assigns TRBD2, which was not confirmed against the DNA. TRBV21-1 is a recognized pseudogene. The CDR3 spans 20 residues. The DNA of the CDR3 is TGTGCCAGCAGCAAAGTACGGCTAGCGGGGGGCCTTAGCTCCTACAATGAGCAGTTCTTC. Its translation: CASSKVRLAGGLSSYNEQFF.

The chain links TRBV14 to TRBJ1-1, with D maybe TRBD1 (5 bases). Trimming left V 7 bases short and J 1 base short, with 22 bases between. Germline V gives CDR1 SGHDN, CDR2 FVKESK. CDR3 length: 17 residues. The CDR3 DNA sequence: TGTGCCAGCACCTCAAGATCGGGGAAGGGACCGAACACTGAAGCTTTCTTT. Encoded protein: CASTSRSGKGPNTEAFF.

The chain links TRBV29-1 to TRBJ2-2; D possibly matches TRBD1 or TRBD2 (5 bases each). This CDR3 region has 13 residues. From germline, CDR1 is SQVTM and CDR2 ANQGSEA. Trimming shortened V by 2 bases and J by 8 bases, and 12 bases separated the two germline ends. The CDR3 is CSVERGTPGELFF. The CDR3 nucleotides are TGCAGCGTTGAACGAGGGACCCCGGGGGAGCTGTTTTTT.

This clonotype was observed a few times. DNA of the CDR3: TGTGCCAGCAGCTTGTTCGCAAAGTTCTATACGCAGTATTTT. This codes for CASSLFAKFYTQYF. The chain is built from TRBV5-5 and TRBJ2-3, with no clear D. The germline V and J ends were trimmed by 1 base and 7 bases, with 13 bases remaining between them. Looked up from germline, CDR1 is SGHKS and CDR2 is YYEKEE (reference sequence). The CDR3 is made up of 14 amino acids.

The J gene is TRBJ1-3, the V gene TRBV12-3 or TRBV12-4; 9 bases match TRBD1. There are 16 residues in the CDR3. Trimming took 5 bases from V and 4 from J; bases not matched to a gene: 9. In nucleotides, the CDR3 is TGTGCCAGCAGTGTAGGACAGGGGTTTGAGGGAAACACCATATATTTT. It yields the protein CASSVGQGFEGNTIYF.

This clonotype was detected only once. The CDR3 protein is CASSSDVMQYF. CDR3 nucleotides: TGCGCCAGCAGCTCGGACGTGATGCAGTATTTT. This chain joins TRBV5-1 and TRBJ2-3; D not resolved. The germline V gene has CDR1 SGHRS and CDR2 YFSETQ. This CDR3 is built from 11 residues. The germline V and J ends were trimmed by 3 bases and 11 bases, with 10 bases remaining between them. The full variable domain, rest sourced from reference TRBV5-1 and TRBJ2-3, is KAGVTQTPRYLIKTRGQQVTLSCSPISGHRSVSWYQQTPGQGLQFLFEYFSETQRNKGNFPGRFSGRQFSNSRSEMNVSTLELGDSALYLCASSSDVMQYFGPGTRLTVL.

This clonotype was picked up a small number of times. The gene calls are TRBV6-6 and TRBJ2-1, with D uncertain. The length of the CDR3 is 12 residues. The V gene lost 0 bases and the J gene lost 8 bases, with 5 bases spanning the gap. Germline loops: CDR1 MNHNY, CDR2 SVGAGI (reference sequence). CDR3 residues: CASSYSSHEQFF. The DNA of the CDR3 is TGTGCCAGCAGTTACTCGAGTCATGAGCAGTTCTTC.

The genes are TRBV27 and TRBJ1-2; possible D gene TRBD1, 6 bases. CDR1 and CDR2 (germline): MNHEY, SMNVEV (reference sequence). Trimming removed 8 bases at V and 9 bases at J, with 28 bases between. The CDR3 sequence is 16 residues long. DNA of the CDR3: TGTGCCAGCTATACTCCAAGACAGGAAAGGCCAGATAGCTACACCTTC. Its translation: CASYTPRQERPDSYTF.

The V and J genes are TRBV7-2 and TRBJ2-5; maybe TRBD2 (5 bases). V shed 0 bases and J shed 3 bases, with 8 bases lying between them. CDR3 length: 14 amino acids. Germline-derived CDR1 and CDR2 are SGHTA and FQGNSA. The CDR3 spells CASSLAGVKETQYF. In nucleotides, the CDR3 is TGTGCCAGCAGCTTAGCCGGGGTTAAAGAGACCCAGTACTTC. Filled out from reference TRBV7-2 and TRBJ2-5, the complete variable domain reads GAGVSQSPSNKVTEKGKDVELRCDPISGHTALYWYRQSLGQGLEFLIYFQGNSAPDKSGLPSDRFSAERTGGSVSTLTIQRTQQEDSAVYLCASSLAGVKETQYFGPGTRLLVL.

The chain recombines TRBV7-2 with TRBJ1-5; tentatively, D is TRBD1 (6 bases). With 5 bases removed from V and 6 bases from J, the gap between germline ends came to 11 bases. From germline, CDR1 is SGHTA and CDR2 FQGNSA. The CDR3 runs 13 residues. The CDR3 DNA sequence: TGTGCCAGCAGCGCCTTACAGGGTCAGCCCCAGCATTTT. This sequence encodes CASSALQGQPQHF.